These 17 T cell receptor beta chains came from one sample sequenced in a study of shared clonotypes between healthy human individuals. This table comes from immunoSEQ multiplex PCR, and its TCRdb copy is limited to in-frame clones, with some not included. Of approximately 640,000 clones in the sample, 90% were seen once. Sequencing input: memory CD8+ T cells from PBMCs. Described subset: CD45RO+ cells pooled with CCR7-negative TemRA cells. The receptors were gathered from a young man in good health. Some clones in this sample may be carry-over from other donors' samples.

This clone has only a few counts. The chain joins TRBV30 to TRBJ2-3; 8 bases align to TRBD1. From germline, CDR1 is GTSNPN and CDR2 SVGIG (reference sequence). This CDR3 is 17 amino acids long. J lost 2 bases, V lost 3 bases, and 13 bases had no gene match. CDR3 sequence reads: CAWRRQFSGGHTDTQYF. The DNA of the CDR3 is TGTGCCTGGAGGCGGCAATTCTCAGGGGGCCACACAGATACGCAGTATTTT.

This chain uses TRBV4-3 with TRBJ2-3, with 7 bases matching TRBD2. There are 17 residues in the CDR3. Germline V gene sequence: CDR1 LGHNA, CDR2 YSLEER. Losses at the gene ends were 1 base for V and 4 bases for J; bases not matched to a gene: 11. The CDR3 loop is CASSQGVWRESADTQYF. The CDR3 coding sequence is TGCGCCAGCAGCCAAGGGGTTTGGCGGGAGTCCGCAGATACGCAGTATTTT.

CDR3 region: CASSPSQGSLETQYF. The CDR3 nucleotides are TGTGCCAGCAGCCCCTCGCAGGGATCTCTAGAGACCCAGTACTTC. V gene TRBV11-3 combines with J gene TRBJ2-5, with D possibly matching TRBD1 (5 bases). Per germline, CDR1 SGHNT and CDR2 YENEEA. CDR3 length: 15 residues. The V end lost 5 bases, the J end lost 4 bases, and 17 bases lay between the germline ends.

This chain uses TRBV28 with TRBJ2-1; tentatively, D is TRBD2 (6 bases). CDR3 length: 15 amino acids. Germline CDR1 reads MDHEN; CDR2 reads SYDVKM. V was shortened by 3 bases and J by 4 bases, with 13 bases between the two germline ends. This CDR3 is CASSFQAGSYNEQFF. The CDR3 DNA is TGTGCCAGCAGTTTTCAGGCGGGATCTTACAATGAGCAGTTCTTC.

CDR3 sequence: CASSPESRDTEAFF. The CDR3 DNA reads as TGTGCCAGCAGCCCAGAAAGCCGGGACACTGAAGCTTTCTTT. This chain joins TRBV27 and TRBJ1-1, with D uncertain. V was trimmed by 6 bases and J by 3 bases, leaving 14 bases between them. This CDR3 region has 14 residues. Looked up from germline, CDR1 is MNHEY and CDR2 is SMNVEV (reference sequence).

The chain links TRBV28 to TRBJ2-5; D not certain. CDR1 is MDHEN and CDR2 is SYDVKM in the germline V gene. This CDR3 has 13 residues. V was pared by 5 bases and J by 2 bases, with 9 bases between. The CDR3 DNA is TGTGCCAGCAGTCCCGTGGGGCAAGAGACCCAGTACTTC. Its protein product is CASSPVGQETQYF.

The chain employs TRBV7-8 and TRBJ2-5, with TRBD1 matching 7 bases. With the DNA end fitting TRBJ2-7 better, the J assignment may be wrong. This CDR3 has 17 amino acids. Germline CDR1 SGHVS, CDR2 FQNEAQ. The CDR3 nucleotides are TGTGCCAGCAGCTTAGTGGCTACAGGGGAGATCCCCTACGAGCAGTACTTC. It translates to CASSLVATGEIPYEQYF.

Notes on this clone: The sample carries other DNA sequences with the same CDR3. The chain is built from TRBV28 and TRBJ2-7, with D unclear. From germline, CDR1 is MDHEN and CDR2 SYDVKM. The CDR3 runs to 14 residues. V lost 4 bases and J 2 bases, leaving 12 bases between the germline ends. The DNA of the CDR3 is TGTGCCAGCAGTTCAACTGGTACAGCCTACGAGCAGTACTTC. Residues: CASSSTGTAYEQYF.

The chain recombines TRBV29-1 with TRBJ2-3, with 15 bases identical to TRBD2. The CDR3 runs to 18 residues. Germline CDR1 and CDR2: SQVTM and ANQGSEA. Germline trimming cut 4 bases from V and 0 bases from J; bases unmatched to any gene: 8. CDR3 region: CSVVGLAGGQKSTDTQYF. CDR3 bases: TGCAGCGTTGTGGGACTAGCGGGAGGCCAAAAGAGCACAGATACGCAGTATTTT.

The chain has TRBV4-2 and TRBJ2-7; no reliable D call. Germline V CDR1 and CDR2: LGHNA, YNFKEQ. V was pared by 0 bases and J by 0 bases, with 3 bases between. This CDR3 comprises 13 residues. This CDR3 is CASSQELSYEQYF. CDR3 coding DNA: TGTGCCAGCAGCCAAGAGCTCTCCTACGAGCAGTACTTC.

The table lists this clone with a count of one. The chain combines TRBV27 with TRBJ2-7; TRBD1 is a possible D gene (6 bases). The V and J ends lost 5 bases and 2 bases respectively, with 19 bases between them. In germline, CDR1 is MNHEY, CDR2 SMNVEV (reference sequence). The CDR3 consists of 16 residues. The CDR3 sequence is CASSPGTGFRAYEQYF. The CDR3 region has the DNA TGTGCCAGCAGTCCCGGAACAGGGTTTCGTGCCTACGAGCAGTACTTC.

The rearrangement uses TRBV7-8 and TRBJ2-1; 12 bases are shared with TRBD2. The junction had 5 bases not matched to a gene; V was cut back by 10 bases and J by 1 base. This CDR3 has 15 amino acids. The germline V gene encodes CDR1 SGHVS and CDR2 FQNEAQ. CDR3 sequence (DNA): TGTGCCACCGGGACTAGCGGGCCATCCTACAATGAGCAGTTCTTC. Translating it yields CATGTSGPSYNEQFF.

This chain uses TRBV15 with TRBJ2-1; D could derive from TRBD1 or TRBD2 (5 bases each). Germline V gene sequence: CDR1 LNHNV, CDR2 YYDKDF (reference sequence). The CDR3 runs 18 residues. The V end was cut by 0 bases, the J end by 4 bases, with 19 bases between. Here the CDR3 DNA reads TGTGCCACCAGCAGAGATCGGAGGCAGGGAATCGGGTACAATGAGCAGTTCTTC. Translating it yields CATSRDRRQGIGYNEQFF.

The V call is TRBV6-5, the J call TRBJ1-1, with D unresolved. Per germline, CDR1 MNHEY and CDR2 SVGAGI. This CDR3 is built from 12 residues. Trimming shortened V by 7 bases and J by 4 bases, and 10 bases separated the two germline ends. The CDR3 DNA follows: TGTGCCAGCACGCAGCGGGGCACTGAAGCTTTCTTT. Its protein is CASTQRGTEAFF.

V usage is TRBV10-3 and J usage is TRBJ1-4, with D perhaps matching TRBD1 (6 bases). Germline-derived CDR1 and CDR2 are ENHRY and SYGVKD. Trimming cost V 4 bases and J 0 bases, with 9 bases left between them. The CDR3 runs 15 residues. CDR3 protein: CAISGTVTTNEKLFF. The CDR3 bases are TGTGCCATCAGTGGGACAGTTACAACTAATGAAAAACTGTTTTTT.

The chain uses TRBV27 and TRBJ2-7; D may correspond to TRBD1 or TRBD2 (5 bases each). Per germline, CDR1 MNHEY and CDR2 SMNVEV (reference sequence). Trimming left V 0 bases short and J 3 bases short, with 18 bases between. This CDR3 comprises 17 residues. The CDR3 DNA sequence: TGTGCCAGCAGTTTATCGGGGCGAGGGCGGGTAAGCTACGAGCAGTACTTC. It codes for CASSLSGRGRVSYEQYF.

The chain uses TRBV19 and TRBJ2-1; a possible D gene is TRBD2 (5 bases). Germline V gene sequence: CDR1 LNHDA, CDR2 SQIVND (reference sequence). Deletions cut 3 bases from V and 4 bases from J, with 13 bases between. This CDR3 spans 15 amino acids. The CDR3 protein is CASSIFGVRYNEQFF. The DNA for the CDR3 is TGTGCCAGTAGTATCTTCGGGGTAAGGTACAATGAGCAGTTCTTC.